The rows below give T cell receptor beta chains drawn from one sample of a study of spatial heterogeneity in lung cancer. TCRdb independently ran MiXCR on the 5' RACE reads; one entry per CDR3 protein. The data hold more than 65,000 distinct CDR3 sequences, with 10% to 15% observed a single time. The source material was PBMCs, sampled at surgery. These receptors all come from a male donor with early-stage non-small cell lung cancer. Both conserved end residues are part of each CDR3. A D gene is named only where the DNA matches it firmly. For some rows the clone size is stated as once, few or many, or as a class when expanded; others skip it.

d_call,clone_size,cdr3_length,v_call,j_call,cdr3_aa,cdr3_nt
-,-,14,TRBV5-1,TRBJ2-6,CASSLGAGANVLTF,TGCGCCAGCAGCTTGGGGGCTGGGGCCAACGTCCTGACTTTC
-,few,14,TRBV19,TRBJ1-2,CASSQGRANYGYTF,TGTGCCAGTAGCCAGGGGCGAGCTAACTATGGCTACACCTTC
-,-,14,TRBV5-8,TRBJ1-5,CASSFGGYNQPQHF,TGTGCCAGCAGCTTTGGGGGGTACAATCAGCCCCAGCATTTT
TRBD1,-,14,TRBV29-1,TRBJ2-7,CSVEGGTGDYEQYF,TGCAGCGTTGAAGGAGGGACAGGGGACTACGAGCAGTACTTC
-,-,13,TRBV6-5,TRBJ1-1,CASRTALNTEAFF,TGTGCCAGCAGGACAGCCCTGAACACTGAAGCTTTCTTT
-,-,13,TRBV29-1,TRBJ1-1,CSVRQELNTEAFF,TGCAGCGTTCGACAGGAATTGAACACTGAAGCTTTCTTT
TRBD1,few,14,TRBV4-1,TRBJ1-5,CASSQADRGQPQHF,TGCGCCAGCAGCCAAGCAGACAGGGGGCAGCCCCAGCATTTT
-,-,14,TRBV5-4,TRBJ2-5,CASSVGQVAETQYF,TGTGCCAGCAGCGTGGGGCAGGTAGCTGAGACCCAGTACTTC
TRBD1,-,17,TRBV28,TRBJ1-4,CASSLSLGTGMGEKLFF,TGTGCCAGCAGTTTATCCCTAGGGACAGGGATGGGTGAAAAACTGTTTTTT
-,medium-sized,16,TRBV19,TRBJ1-5,CASSIEQGHSNQPQHF,TGTGCCAGTAGTATAGAGCAGGGACATAGCAATCAGCCCCAGCATTTT
TRBD1,-,17,TRBV5-4,TRBJ2-6,CASSWGQGMGGANVLTF,TGTGCCAGCAGCTGGGGACAGGGGATGGGTGGGGCCAACGTCCTGACTTTC
-,few,12,TRBV29-1,TRBJ1-2,CSVEQKDYGYTF,TGCAGCGTTGAACAGAAAGACTATGGCTACACCTTC
-,many,13,TRBV6-1,TRBJ2-5,CASRGTMQETQYF,TGTGCCAGCAGGGGGACAATGCAAGAGACCCAGTACTTC
-,-,14,TRBV6-1,TRBJ2-4,CASSPRGQGGHQYF,TGTGCCAGCAGCCCGAGGGGGCAGGGAGGGCATCAGTACTTC
-,-,12,TRBV7-9,TRBJ1-1,CASNSGYTEAFF,TGTGCCAGCAATTCGGGGTACACTGAAGCTTTCTTT
-,few,13,TRBV25-1,TRBJ2-1,CASSDTLGNEQFF,TGTGCCAGCAGTGACACCTTGGGCAATGAGCAGTTCTTC
-,few,14,TRBV29-1,TRBJ2-1,CSVVTSRINNEQFF,TGCAGCGTGGTAACTAGCCGAATTAACAATGAGCAGTTCTTC
-,many,13,TRBV7-9,TRBJ1-1,CASSLEANTEAFF,TGTGCCAGCAGCTTAGAAGCGAACACTGAAGCTTTCTTT
-,-,14,TRBV18,TRBJ1-1,CASSPPTRDTEAFF,TGTGCCAGCTCACCACCCACGAGGGACACTGAAGCTTTCTTT
TRBD1,-,17,TRBV27,TRBJ1-3,CASSSRTGQSSGNTIYF,TGTGCCAGCAGTTCCCGGACAGGGCAGAGCTCTGGAAACACCATATATTTT
-,-,13,TRBV5-1,TRBJ2-5,CASSAQGRETQYF,TGCGCCAGCAGCGCGCAGGGTAGGGAGACCCAGTACTTC
TRBD1,-,16,TRBV30,TRBJ1-1,CAWSQGDRGANTEAFF,TGTGCCTGGAGTCAGGGGGACAGGGGCGCGAACACTGAAGCTTTCTTT
TRBD2,-,15,TRBV10-3,TRBJ2-7,CAISESAGGEYEQYF,TGTGCCATCAGTGAGTCGGCGGGGGGCGAATACGAGCAGTACTTC
TRBD2,few,14,TRBV12-3/TRBV12-4,TRBJ2-7,CASSPTSGSYEQYF,TGTGCCAGCAGTCCGACTAGCGGGTCTTACGAGCAGTACTTC
-,-,13,TRBV19,TRBJ1-6,CACAEDVGSPLHF,TGTGCCTGTGCTGAGGACGTCGGATCACCCCTCCACTTT
-,-,14,TRBV14,TRBJ2-5,CASSQEGTEETQYF,TGTGCCAGCAGCCAAGAGGGAACGGAAGAGACCCAGTACTTC
-,-,14,TRBV10-2,TRBJ2-7,CASSESRASYEQYF,TGCGCCAGCAGTGAGTCAAGGGCCTCCTACGAGCAGTACTTC
TRBD1,-,13,TRBV10-3,TRBJ1-2,CAISRDRNYGYTF,TGTGCCATCAGCCGGGACAGAAACTATGGCTACACCTTC
-,many,13,TRBV7-2,TRBJ1-1,CASSSRGDTEAFF,TGTGCCAGCAGCTCTAGGGGAGACACTGAAGCTTTCTTT
TRBD2,few,17,TRBV3-1,TRBJ2-3,CASSRAWSGGAKDTQYF,TGTGCCAGCAGCCGCGCCTGGAGCGGGGGGGCGAAAGATACGCAGTATTTT
-,-,13,TRBV5-1,TRBJ2-3,CASSRPSTDTQYF,TGCGCCAGCAGCCGGCCTAGCACAGATACGCAGTATTTT
TRBD2,-,17,TRBV6-6,TRBJ2-1,CASSPSRLAGGPGEQFF,TGTGCCAGCAGTCCCTCTCGACTAGCGGGAGGGCCGGGTGAGCAGTTCTTC
TRBD2,-,15,TRBV12-5,TRBJ2-3,CASGSPGLASHTQYF,TGTGCTAGTGGATCTCCGGGACTAGCGAGCCATACGCAGTATTTT
TRBD1,-,13,TRBV29-1,TRBJ2-1,CSVFSGQGHEQFF,TGCAGCGTTTTTTCGGGACAGGGACATGAGCAGTTCTTC
-,-,15,TRBV27,TRBJ2-2,CASSLRQAVTGELFF,TGTGCCAGCAGTTTACGGCAGGCGGTCACCGGGGAGCTGTTTTTT
-,many,13,TRBV29-1,TRBJ1-2,CSVDPGQSYGYTF,TGCAGCGTTGACCCGGGACAATCATATGGCTACACCTTC
TRBD2,few,18,TRBV20-1,TRBJ2-7,CSARSAPRLAGDSYEQYF,TGCAGTGCTAGGTCGGCCCCCAGACTAGCGGGGGACTCCTACGAGCAGTACTTC
-,few,11,TRBV5-8,TRBJ2-1,CASNRVVEQFF,TGTGCCAGCAACAGGGTAGTGGAGCAGTTCTTC
-,few,17,TRBV5-1,TRBJ2-3,CASSSPRSVLSTDTQYF,TGCGCCAGCAGCAGCCCTCGGAGCGTCCTTAGCACAGATACGCAGTATTTT
-,few,13,TRBV29-1,TRBJ1-3,CSVSASSGNTIYF,TGCAGCGTGTCGGCCAGCTCTGGAAACACCATATATTTT
-,-,12,TRBV10-3,TRBJ1-5,CAIRDSNQPQHF,TGTGCCATCAGGGACAGTAATCAGCCCCAGCATTTT
-,few,14,TRBV29-1,TRBJ2-3,CSVEDRGGTDTQYF,TGCAGCGTTGAAGATCGGGGAGGCACAGATACGCAGTATTTT
-,few,15,TRBV29-1,TRBJ2-3,CSVDMQGGTADTQYF,TGCAGCGTTGATATGCAGGGGGGAACAGCAGATACGCAGTATTTT
TRBD2,-,17,TRBV13,TRBJ2-7,CASRNGLAGVRSYEQYF,TGTGCCAGCAGAAACGGACTAGCGGGAGTGAGGTCCTACGAGCAGTACTTC
TRBD2,few,14,TRBV10-3,TRBJ2-5,CAIKASGSQETQYF,TGTGCCATAAAGGCTAGCGGGAGTCAAGAGACCCAGTACTTC
-,few,13,TRBV11-2,TRBJ2-5,CASRGGNQETQYF,TGTGCCAGCAGAGGGGGGAATCAAGAGACCCAGTACTTC
-,few,16,TRBV14,TRBJ1-5,CASSHQTGGYNQPQHF,TGTGCCAGCAGCCACCAAACGGGGGGGTACAATCAGCCCCAGCATTTT